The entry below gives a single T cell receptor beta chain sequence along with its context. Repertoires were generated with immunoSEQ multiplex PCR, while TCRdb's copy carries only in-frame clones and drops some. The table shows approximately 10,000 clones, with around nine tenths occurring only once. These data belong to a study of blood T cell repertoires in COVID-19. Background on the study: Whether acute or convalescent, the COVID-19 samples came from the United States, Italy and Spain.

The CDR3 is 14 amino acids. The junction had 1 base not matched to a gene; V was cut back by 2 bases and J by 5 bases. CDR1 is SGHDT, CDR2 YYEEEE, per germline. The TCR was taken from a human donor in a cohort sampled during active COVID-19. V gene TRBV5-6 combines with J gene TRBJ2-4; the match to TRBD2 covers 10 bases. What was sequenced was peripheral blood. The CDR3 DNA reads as TGTGCCAGCAGCTTCAGCGGGAGGGAAAACATTCAGTACTTC. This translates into CASSFSGRENIQYF.